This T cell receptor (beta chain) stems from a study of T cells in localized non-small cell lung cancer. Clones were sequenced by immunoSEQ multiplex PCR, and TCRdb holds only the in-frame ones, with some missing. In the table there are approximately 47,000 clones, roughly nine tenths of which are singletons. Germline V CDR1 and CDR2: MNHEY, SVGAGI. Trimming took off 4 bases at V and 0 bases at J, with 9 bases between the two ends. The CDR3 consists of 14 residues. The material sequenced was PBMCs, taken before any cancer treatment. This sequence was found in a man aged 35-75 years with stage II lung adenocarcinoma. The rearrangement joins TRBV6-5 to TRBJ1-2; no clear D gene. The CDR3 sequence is CASSSRAANYGYTF. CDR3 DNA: TGTGCCAGCAGTTCCCGGGCCGCTAACTATGGCTACACCTTC.